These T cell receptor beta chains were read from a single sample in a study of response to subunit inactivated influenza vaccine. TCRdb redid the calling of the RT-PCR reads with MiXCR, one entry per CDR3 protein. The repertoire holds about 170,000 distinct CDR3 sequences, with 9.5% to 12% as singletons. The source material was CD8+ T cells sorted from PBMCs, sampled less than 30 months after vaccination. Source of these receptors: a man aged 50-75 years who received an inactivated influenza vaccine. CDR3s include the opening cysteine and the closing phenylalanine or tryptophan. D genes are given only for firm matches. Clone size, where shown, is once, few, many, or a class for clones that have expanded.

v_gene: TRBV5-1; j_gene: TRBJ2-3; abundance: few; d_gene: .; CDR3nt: TGCGCCAGCGGCCCCCAGGCAGATACGCAGTATTTT; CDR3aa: CASGPQADTQYF
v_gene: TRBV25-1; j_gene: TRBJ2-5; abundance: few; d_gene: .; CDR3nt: TGTGCCAGCACTCGGCGCGCGGTTCAGGGGGGCCAGGGTGTGAAATTGGGAGAGACCCAGTACTTC; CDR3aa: CASTRRAVQGGQGVKLGETQYF
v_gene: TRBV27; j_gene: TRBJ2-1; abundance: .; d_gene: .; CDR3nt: TGTGCCAGCAGTCAACGGACCGACGGGAATGAGCAGTTCTTC; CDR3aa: CASSQRTDGNEQFF
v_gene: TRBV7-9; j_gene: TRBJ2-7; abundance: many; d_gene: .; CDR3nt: TGTGCCAGCAGCTTAGGCTCCCACGAGCAGTACTTC; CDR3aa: CASSLGSHEQYF
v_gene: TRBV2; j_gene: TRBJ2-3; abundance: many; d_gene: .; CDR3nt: TGTGCCAGCAGTCGCGGGACTTCTAGCACAGATACGCAGTATTTT; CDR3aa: CASSRGTSSTDTQYF
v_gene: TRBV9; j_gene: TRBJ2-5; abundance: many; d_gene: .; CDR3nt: TGTGCCAGCAGCGTAGACCTAGCCGGCCAAGAGACCCAGTACTTC; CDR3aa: CASSVDLAGQETQYF
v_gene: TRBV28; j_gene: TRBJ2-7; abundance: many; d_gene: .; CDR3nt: TGTGCCAGCACCACGTCGGGCAGCTACGAGCAGTACTTC; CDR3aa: CASTTSGSYEQYF
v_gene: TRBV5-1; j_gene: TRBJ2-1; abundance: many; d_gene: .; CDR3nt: TGTGCCAGCAGCTTAGATGGGTACAATGAGCAGTTCTTC; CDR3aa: CASSLDGYNEQFF
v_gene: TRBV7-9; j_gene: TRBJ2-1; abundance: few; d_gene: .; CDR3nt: TGTGCCAGCGGCGGACCGCGTAAGGAGCAGTTCTTC; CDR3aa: CASGGPRKEQFF
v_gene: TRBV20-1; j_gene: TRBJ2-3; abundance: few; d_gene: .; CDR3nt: TGCAGTGCCGAACCGGGAGACCGGCCGGATACGCAGTATTTT; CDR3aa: CSAEPGDRPDTQYF
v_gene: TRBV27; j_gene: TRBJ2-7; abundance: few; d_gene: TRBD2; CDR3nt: TGTGCCAGCAGTTTGCGAGTGACTAGCGGGGCCTACGAGCAGTACTTC; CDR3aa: CASSLRVTSGAYEQYF
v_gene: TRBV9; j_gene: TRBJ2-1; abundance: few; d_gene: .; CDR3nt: TGTGCCAGCAGCGTATGGGACTCTTCCTACAATGAGCAGTTCTTC; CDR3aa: CASSVWDSSYNEQFF
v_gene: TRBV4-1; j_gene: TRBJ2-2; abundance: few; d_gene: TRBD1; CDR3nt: TGCGCCAGCAGCCATACAGGGGACACCGGGGAGCTGTTTTTT; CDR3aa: CASSHTGDTGELFF
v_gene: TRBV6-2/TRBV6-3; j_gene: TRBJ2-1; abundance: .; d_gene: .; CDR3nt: TGTGCCAGCAGTTATATCGACAATGAGCAGTTCTTC; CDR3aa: CASSYIDNEQFF